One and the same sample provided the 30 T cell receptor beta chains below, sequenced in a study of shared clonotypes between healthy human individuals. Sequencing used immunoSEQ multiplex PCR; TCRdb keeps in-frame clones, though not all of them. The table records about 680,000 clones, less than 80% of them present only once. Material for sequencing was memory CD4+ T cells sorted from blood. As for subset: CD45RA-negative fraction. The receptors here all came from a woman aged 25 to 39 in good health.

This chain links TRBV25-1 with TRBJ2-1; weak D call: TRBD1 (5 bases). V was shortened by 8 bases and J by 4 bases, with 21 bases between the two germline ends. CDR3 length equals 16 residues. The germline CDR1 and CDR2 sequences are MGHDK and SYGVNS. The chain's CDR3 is CASSGSSATQYNEQFF. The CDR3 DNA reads TGTGCCAGCTCAGGGTCTTCCGCGACACAATACAATGAGCAGTTCTTC.

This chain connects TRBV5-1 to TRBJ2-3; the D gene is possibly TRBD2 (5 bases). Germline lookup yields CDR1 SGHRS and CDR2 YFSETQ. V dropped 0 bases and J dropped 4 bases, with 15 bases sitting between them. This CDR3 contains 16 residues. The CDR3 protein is CASSLEVGVGADTQYF. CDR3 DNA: TGCGCCAGCAGCTTGGAAGTGGGAGTCGGCGCAGATACGCAGTATTTT.

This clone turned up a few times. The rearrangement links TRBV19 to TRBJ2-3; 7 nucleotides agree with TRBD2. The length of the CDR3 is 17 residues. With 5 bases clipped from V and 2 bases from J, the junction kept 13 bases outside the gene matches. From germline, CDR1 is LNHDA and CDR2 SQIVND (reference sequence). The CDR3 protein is CASSLPVGLVLTDTQYF. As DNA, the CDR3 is TGTGCCAGTAGTCTCCCGGTTGGACTAGTTCTCACAGATACGCAGTATTTT.

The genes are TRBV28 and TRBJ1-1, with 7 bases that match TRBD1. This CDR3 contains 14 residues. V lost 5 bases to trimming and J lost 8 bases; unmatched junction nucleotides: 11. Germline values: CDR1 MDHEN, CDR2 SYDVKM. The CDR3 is CASSPPGQMIEAFF. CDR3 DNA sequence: TGTGCCAGCAGTCCCCCGGGACAGATGATAGAAGCTTTCTTT.

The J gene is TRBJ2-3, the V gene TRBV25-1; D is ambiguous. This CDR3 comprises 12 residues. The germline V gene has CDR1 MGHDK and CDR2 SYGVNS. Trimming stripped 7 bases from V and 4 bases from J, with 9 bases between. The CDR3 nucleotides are TGTGCCAGCATGTCTGCGGCAGATACGCAGTATTTT. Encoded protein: CASMSAADTQYF.

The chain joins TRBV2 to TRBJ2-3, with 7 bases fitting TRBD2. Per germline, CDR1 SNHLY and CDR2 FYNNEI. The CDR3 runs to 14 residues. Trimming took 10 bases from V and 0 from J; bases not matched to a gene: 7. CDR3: CAIGDYLSTDTQYF. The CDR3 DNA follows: TGTGCCATCGGGGACTACCTTAGCACAGATACGCAGTATTTT. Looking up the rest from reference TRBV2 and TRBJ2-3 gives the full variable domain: EPEVTQTPSHQVTQMGQEVILRCVPISNHLYFYWYRQILGQKVEFLVSFYNNEISEKSEIFDDQFSVERPDGSNFTLKIRSTKLEDSAMYFCAIGDYLSTDTQYFGPGTRLTVL.

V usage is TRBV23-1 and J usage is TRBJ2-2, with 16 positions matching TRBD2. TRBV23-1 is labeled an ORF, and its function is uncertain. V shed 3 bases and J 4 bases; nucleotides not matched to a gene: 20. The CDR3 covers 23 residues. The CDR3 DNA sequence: TGCGCCAGCAGTCACGCGAATCGTCCCGGGACTAGCGGGAGGGCCCGGGGCACCGGGGAGCTGTTTTTT. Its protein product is CASSHANRPGTSGRARGTGELFF.

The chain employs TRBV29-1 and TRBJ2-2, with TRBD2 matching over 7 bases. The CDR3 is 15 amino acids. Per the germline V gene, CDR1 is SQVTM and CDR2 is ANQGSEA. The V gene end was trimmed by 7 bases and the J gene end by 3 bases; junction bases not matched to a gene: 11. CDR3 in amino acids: CSALRTSADTGELFF. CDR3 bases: TGCAGCGCCCTAAGAACTAGCGCGGACACCGGGGAGCTGTTTTTT.

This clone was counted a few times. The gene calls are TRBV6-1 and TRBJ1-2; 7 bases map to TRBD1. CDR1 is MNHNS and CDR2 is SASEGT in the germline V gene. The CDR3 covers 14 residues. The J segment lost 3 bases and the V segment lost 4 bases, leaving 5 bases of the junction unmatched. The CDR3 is CASSGQGSHYGYTF. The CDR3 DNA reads TGTGCCAGCAGTGGACAGGGTAGCCACTATGGCTACACCTTC.

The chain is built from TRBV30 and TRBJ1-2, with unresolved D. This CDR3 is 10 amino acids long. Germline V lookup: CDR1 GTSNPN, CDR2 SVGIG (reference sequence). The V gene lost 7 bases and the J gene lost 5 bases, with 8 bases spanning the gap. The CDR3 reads CASDRYGYTF. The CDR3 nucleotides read TGTGCCTCCGACCGTTATGGCTACACCTTC.

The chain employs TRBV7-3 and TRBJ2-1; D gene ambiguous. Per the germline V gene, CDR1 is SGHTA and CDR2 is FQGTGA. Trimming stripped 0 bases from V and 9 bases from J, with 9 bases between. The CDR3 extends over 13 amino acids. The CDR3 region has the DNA TGTGCCAGCAGCTTAACTTATACGGCTGAGCAGTTCTTC. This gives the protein CASSLTYTAEQFF.

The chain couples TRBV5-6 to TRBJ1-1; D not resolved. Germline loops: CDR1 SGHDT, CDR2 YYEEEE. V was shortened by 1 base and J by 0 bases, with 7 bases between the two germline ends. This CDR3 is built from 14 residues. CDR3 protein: CASSLPRLNTEAFF. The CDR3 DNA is TGTGCCAGCAGCTTGCCGAGGCTGAACACTGAAGCTTTCTTT. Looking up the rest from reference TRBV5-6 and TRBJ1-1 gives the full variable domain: DAGVTQSPTHLIKTRGQQVTLRCSPKSGHDTVSWYQQALGQGPQFIFQYYEEEERQRGNFPDRFSGHQFPNYSSELNVNALLLGDSALYLCASSLPRLNTEAFFGQGTRLTVV.

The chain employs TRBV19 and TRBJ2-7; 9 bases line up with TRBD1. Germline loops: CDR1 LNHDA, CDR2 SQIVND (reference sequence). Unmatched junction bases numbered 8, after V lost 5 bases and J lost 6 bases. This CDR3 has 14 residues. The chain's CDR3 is CASSSIYRGPEQYF. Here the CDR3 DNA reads TGTGCCAGTAGTTCGATCTACAGGGGGCCCGAGCAGTACTTC.

The chain's CDR3 is CASSWDRGGEGYTF. DNA for the CDR3: TGTGCCAGCAGCTGGGACAGGGGAGGAGAAGGCTACACCTTC. The genes are TRBV5-4 and TRBJ1-2; 10 bases fit TRBD1. V lost 3 bases and J lost 8; bases outside the gene matches: 7. This CDR3 region has 14 residues. Per germline, CDR1 SGHNT and CDR2 YYREEE (reference sequence).

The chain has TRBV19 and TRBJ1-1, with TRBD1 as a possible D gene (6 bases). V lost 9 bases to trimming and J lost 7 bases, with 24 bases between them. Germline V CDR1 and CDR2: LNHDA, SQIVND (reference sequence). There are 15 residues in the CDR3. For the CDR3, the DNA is TGTGCCAGCCTATATCCGGGGGCAGGGAATAATGAAGCTTTCTTT. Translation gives CASLYPGAGNNEAFF.

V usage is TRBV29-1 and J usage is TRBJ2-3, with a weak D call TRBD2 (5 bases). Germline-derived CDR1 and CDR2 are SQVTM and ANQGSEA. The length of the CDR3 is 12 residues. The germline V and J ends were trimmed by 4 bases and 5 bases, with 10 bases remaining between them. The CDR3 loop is CSVAGLRDTQYF. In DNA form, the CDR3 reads TGCAGCGTTGCCGGACTTAGAGATACGCAGTATTTT.

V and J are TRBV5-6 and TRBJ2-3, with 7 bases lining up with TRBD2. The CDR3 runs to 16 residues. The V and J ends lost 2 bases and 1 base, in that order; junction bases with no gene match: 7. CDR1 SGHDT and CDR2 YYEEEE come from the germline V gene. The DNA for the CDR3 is TGTGCCAGCAGCTTTGGCGCGGGAGTAGGCACAGATACGCAGTATTTT. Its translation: CASSFGAGVGTDTQYF.

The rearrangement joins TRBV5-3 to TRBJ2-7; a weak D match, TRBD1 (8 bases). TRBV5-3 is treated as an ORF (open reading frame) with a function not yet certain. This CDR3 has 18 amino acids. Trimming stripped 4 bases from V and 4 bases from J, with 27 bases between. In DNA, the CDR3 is TGTGCCAGAAGCCCTCCGCTGGGGGGGCAGGGGGCTTTATACGAGCAGTACTTC. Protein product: CARSPPLGGQGALYEQYF.

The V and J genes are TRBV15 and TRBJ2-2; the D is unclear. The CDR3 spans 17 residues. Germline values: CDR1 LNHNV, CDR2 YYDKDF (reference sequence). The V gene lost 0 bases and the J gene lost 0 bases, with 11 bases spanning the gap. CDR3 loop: CATSRDRGNANTGELFF. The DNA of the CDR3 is TGTGCCACCAGCAGAGATAGAGGAAACGCGAACACCGGGGAGCTGTTTTTT.

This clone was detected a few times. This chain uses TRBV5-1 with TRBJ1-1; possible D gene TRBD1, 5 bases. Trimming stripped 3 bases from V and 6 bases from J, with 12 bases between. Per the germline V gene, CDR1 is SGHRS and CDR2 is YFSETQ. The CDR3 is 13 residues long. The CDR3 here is CASSSREYAEAFF. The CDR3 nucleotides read TGCGCCAGCAGCTCCAGGGAGTACGCTGAAGCTTTCTTT.

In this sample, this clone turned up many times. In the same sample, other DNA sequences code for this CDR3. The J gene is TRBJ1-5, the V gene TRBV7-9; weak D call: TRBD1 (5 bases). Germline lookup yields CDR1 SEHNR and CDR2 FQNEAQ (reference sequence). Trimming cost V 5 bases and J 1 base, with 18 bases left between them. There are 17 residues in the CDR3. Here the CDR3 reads CASSLGRGEGSNQPQHF. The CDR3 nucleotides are TGTGCCAGCAGCCTTGGTCGGGGGGAAGGGAGCAATCAGCCCCAGCATTTT.

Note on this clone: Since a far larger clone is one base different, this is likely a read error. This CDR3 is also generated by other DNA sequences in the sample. Written as DNA, the CDR3 is TGTGCCAGCAGTGGTGACAGTGCCCTCGGCGCCGAAGCTTTCTTT. Translated, it gives CASSGDSALGAEAFF. J is TRBJ1-1 and V is TRBV6-5, with D tentatively TRBD1 (5 bases). The CDR3 extends over 15 amino acids. Trimming took off 5 bases at V and 8 bases at J, with 21 bases between the two ends. Germline V lookup: CDR1 MNHEY, CDR2 SVGAGI.

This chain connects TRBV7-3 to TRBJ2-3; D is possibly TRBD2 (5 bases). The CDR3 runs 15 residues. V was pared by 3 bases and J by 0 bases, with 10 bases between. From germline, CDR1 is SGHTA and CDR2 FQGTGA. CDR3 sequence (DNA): TGTGCCAGCAGCTTGACCGGGATAAGCACAGATACGCAGTATTTT. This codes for CASSLTGISTDTQYF.

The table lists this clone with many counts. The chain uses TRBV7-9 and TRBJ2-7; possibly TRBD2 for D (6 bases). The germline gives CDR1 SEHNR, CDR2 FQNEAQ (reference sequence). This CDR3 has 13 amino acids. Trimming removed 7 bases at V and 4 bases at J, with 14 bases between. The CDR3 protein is CASTNPGGYEQYF. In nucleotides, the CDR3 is TGTGCCAGCACCAATCCTGGGGGGTACGAGCAGTACTTC.

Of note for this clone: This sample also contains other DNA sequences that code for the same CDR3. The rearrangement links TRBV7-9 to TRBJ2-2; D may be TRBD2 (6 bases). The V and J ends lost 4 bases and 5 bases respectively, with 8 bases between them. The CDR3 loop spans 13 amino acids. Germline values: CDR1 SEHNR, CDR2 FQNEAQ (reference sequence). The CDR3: CASSSSDTGELFF. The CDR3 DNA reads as TGTGCCAGCAGCTCTAGCGATACCGGGGAGCTGTTTTTT.

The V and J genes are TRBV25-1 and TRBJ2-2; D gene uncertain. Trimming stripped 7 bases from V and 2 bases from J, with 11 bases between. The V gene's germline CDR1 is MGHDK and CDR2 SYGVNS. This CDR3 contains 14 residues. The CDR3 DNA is TGTGCCAGCACGGCTAGAACCAACACCGGGGAGCTGTTTTTT. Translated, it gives CASTARTNTGELFF.

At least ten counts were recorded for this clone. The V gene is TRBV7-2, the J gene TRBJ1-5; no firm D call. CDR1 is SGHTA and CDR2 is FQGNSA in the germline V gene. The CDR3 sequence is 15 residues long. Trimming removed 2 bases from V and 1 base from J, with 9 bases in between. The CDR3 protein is CASSLIPGSNQPQHF. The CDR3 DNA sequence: TGTGCCAGCAGCTTAATACCCGGGAGCAATCAGCCCCAGCATTTT.

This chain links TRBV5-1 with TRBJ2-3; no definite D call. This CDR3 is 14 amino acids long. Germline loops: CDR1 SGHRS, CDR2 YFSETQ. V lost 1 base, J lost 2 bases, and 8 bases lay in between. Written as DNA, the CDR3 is TGCGCCAGCAGCTTGAGGTATTCCACAGATACGCAGTATTTT. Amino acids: CASSLRYSTDTQYF.

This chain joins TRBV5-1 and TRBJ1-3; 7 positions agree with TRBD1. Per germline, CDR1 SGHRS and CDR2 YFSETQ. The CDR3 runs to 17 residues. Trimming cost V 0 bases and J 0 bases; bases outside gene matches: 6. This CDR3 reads CASSLAGTVNSGNTIYF. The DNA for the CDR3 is TGCGCCAGCAGCTTGGCCGGGACAGTAAACTCTGGAAACACCATATATTTT.

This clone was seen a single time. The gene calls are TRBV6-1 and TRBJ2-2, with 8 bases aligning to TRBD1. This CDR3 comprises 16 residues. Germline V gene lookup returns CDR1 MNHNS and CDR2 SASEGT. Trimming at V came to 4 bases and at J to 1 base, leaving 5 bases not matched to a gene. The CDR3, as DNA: TGTGCCAGCAGTGCCGTGGGACAGGTGAACACCGGGGAGCTGTTTTTT. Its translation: CASSAVGQVNTGELFF.